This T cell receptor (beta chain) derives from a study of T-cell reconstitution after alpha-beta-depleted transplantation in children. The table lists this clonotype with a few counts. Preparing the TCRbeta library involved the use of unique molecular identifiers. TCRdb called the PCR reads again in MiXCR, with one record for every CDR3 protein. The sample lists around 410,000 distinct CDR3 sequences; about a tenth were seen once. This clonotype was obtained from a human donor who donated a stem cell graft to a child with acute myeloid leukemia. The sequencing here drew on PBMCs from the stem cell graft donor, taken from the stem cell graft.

CDR3 residues: CASRLAGSSYNEQFF. The CDR3 DNA follows: TGTGCCAGCAGACTAGCGGGTAGCTCCTACAATGAGCAGTTCTTC. The chain is built from TRBV27 and TRBJ2-1; TRBD2 agrees at 9 bases. CDR3 length: 15 residues. J was trimmed by 0 bases and V by 6 bases; bases with no gene match: 3. Germline loops: CDR1 MNHEY, CDR2 SMNVEV (reference sequence).